The following is a T cell receptor (beta chain) sequence with its context. These data belong to a study of control samples from healthy donors and cancer patients. The table came from immunoSEQ multiplex PCR; TCRdb's copy has only in-frame clones and leaves some out. The sample has 90,000 to 150,000 clones, more than 80% seen once. The CDR3 consists of 15 residues. CDR1 is MGHDK, CDR2 SYGVNS, per germline. The ends lost 2 bases at V and 8 bases at J; junction bases unmatched: 7. The clonotype was recovered from a man in his forties or fifties in good health. V usage is TRBV25-1 and J usage is TRBJ1-2; the match to TRBD1 covers 11 bases. The material sequenced was blood. CDR3 coding DNA: TGTGCCAGCAGTGAACCGGGGACAGGGGGTTCGGGCTACACCTTC. Amino acids: CASSEPGTGGSGYTF.